The text below deals with one T cell receptor beta chain. The junction had 8 bases not matched to a gene; V was cut back by 10 bases and J by 6 bases. The germline V gene has CDR1 ENHRY and CDR2 SYGVKD. The CDR3 is 13 amino acids. The data belong to a study of blood T cell repertoires in COVID-19. Whole-study context: T cells, B-cell-depleted T cells, or PBMCs provided the cDNA or gDNA that served as material.

The method was immunoSEQ multiplex PCR; TCRdb's version includes in-frame clones alone and lacks a portion of them. The profile shows 180,000 or so clones, roughly four fifths of them singletons. The sample was peripheral blood. The sequence was obtained from a man aged 40-49 years who had recovered from COVID-19. The J gene is TRBJ2-3, the V gene TRBV10-3; 9 bases are a match to TRBD1. CDR3 in DNA: TGTGCCACCGCCGGACAGGGGACGGATACGCAGTATTTT. It translates to CATAGQGTDTQYF.